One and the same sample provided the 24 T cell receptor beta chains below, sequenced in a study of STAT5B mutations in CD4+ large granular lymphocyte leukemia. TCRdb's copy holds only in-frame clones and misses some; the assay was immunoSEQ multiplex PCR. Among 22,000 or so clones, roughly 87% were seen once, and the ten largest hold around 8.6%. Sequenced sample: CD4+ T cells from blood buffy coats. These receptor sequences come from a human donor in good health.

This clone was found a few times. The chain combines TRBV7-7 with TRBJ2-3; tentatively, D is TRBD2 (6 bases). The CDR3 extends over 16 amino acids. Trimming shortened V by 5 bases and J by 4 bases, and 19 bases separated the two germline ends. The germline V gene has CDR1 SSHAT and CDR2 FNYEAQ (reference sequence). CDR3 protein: CASSPDLGSGPDTQYF. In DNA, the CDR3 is TGTGCCAGCAGCCCCGACTTAGGCAGCGGGCCAGATACGCAGTATTTT.

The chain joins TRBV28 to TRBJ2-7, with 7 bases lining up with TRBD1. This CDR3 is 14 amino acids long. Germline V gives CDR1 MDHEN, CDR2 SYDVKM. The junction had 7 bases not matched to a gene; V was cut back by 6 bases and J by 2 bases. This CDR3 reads CASRAGTAPYEQYF. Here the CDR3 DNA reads TGTGCCAGCAGGGCCGGGACAGCCCCCTACGAGCAGTACTTC.

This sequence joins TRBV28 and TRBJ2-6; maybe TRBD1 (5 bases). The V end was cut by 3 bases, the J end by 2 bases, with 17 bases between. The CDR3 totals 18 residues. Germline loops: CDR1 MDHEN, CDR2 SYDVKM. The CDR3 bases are TGTGCCAGCAGTTTGGGGCCAACAGGATGGGCTGGGGCCAACGTCCTGACTTTC. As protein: CASSLGPTGWAGANVLTF. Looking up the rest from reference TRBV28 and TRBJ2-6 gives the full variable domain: DVKVTQSSRYLVKRTGEKVFLECVQDMDHENMFWYRQDPGLGLRLIYFSYDVKMKEKGDIPEGYSVSREKKERFSLILESASTNQTSMYLCASSLGPTGWAGANVLTFGAGSRLTVL.

The CDR3 region is CASSLQTSGRRTGELFF. CDR3 nucleotides: TGTGCCAGCAGCCTCCAAACTAGCGGGAGACGCACCGGGGAGCTGTTTTTT. V usage is TRBV5-4 and J usage is TRBJ2-2; TRBD2 matches at 11 bases. From germline, CDR1 is SGHNT and CDR2 YYREEE (reference sequence). This CDR3 is 17 amino acids long. J gave up 4 bases and V 4 bases, and 9 bases lay outside the gene matches. The complete variable domain, with remaining parts taken from reference TRBV5-4 and TRBJ2-2, reads ETGVTQSPTHLIKTRGQQVTLRCSSQSGHNTVSWYQQALGQGPQFIFQYYREEENGRGNFPPRFSGLQFPNYSSELNVNALELDDSALYLCASSLQTSGRRTGELFFGEGSRLTVL.

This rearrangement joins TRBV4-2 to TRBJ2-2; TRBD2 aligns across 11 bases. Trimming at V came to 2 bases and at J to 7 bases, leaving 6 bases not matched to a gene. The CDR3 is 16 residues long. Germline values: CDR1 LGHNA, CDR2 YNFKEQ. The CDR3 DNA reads TGTGCCAGCAGCCAACAACTAGCGGGAGCGGGCGGGGAGCTGTTTTTT. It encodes CASSQQLAGAGGELFF.

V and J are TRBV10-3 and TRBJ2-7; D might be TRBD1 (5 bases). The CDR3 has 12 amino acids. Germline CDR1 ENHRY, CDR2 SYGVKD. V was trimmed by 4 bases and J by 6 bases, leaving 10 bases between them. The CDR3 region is CAISAGLGEQYF. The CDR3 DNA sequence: TGTGCCATCAGTGCAGGGCTCGGCGAGCAGTACTTC.

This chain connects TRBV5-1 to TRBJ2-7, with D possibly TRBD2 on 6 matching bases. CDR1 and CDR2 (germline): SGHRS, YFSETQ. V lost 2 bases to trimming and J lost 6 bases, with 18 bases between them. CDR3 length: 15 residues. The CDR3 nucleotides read TGCGCCAGCAGCTTTTCAGGGAATTTGGAGGGCGAGCAGTACTTC. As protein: CASSFSGNLEGEQYF.

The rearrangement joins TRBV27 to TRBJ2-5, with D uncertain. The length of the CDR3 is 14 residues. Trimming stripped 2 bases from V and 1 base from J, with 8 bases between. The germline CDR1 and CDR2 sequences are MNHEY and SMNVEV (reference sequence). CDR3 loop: CASSLRAPQETQYF. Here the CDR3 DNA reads TGTGCCAGCAGTTTAAGAGCGCCCCAAGAGACCCAGTACTTC.

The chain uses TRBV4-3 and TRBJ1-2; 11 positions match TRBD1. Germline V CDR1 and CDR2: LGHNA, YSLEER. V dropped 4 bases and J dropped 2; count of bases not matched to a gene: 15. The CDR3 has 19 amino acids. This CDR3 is CASSRQGTGGDGANYGYTF. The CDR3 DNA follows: TGCGCCAGCAGCCGACAAGGGACAGGGGGGGACGGGGCCAACTATGGCTACACCTTC.

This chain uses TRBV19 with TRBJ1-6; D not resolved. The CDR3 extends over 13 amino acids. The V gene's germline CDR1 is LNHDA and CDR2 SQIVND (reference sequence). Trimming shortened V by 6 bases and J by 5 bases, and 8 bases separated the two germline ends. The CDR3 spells CASRTVDNSPLHF. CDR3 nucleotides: TGTGCCAGTAGGACGGTAGATAATTCACCCCTCCACTTT.

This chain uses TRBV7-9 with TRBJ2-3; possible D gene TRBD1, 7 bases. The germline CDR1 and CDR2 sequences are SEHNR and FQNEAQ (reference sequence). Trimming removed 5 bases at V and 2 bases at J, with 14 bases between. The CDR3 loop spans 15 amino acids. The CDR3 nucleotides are TGTGCCAGCAGCGCGGGACAGAGGATCACAGATACGCAGTATTTT. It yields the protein CASSAGQRITDTQYF.

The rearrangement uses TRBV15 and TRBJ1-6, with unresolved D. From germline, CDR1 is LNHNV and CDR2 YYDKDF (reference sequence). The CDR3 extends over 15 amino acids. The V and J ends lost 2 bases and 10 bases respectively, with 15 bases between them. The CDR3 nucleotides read TGTGCCACCAGCAGACAAAAGGGAGGAAGATCACCCCTCCACTTT. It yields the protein CATSRQKGGRSPLHF.

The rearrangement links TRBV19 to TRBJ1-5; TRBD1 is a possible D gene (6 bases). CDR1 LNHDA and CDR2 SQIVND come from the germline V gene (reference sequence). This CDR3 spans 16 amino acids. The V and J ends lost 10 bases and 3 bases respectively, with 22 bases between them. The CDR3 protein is CATTRNPGTTNQPQHF. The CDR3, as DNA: TGTGCCACCACGCGGAACCCGGGGACAACCAATCAGCCCCAGCATTTT.

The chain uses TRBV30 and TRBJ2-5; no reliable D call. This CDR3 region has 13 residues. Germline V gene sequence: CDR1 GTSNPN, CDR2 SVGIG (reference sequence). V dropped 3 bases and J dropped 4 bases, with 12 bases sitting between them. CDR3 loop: CAWRIGPRETQYF. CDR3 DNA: TGTGCCTGGAGGATAGGACCTCGAGAGACCCAGTACTTC.

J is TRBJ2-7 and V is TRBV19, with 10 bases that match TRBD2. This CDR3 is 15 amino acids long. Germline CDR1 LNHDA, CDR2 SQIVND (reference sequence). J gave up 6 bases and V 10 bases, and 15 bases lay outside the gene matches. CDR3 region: CATQLDALAGAEQYF. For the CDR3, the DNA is TGTGCCACACAACTAGATGCCCTAGCGGGAGCCGAGCAGTACTTC. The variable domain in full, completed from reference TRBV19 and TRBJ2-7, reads DGGITQSPKYLFRKEGQNVTLSCEQNLNHDAMYWYRQDPGQGLRLIYYSQIVNDFQKGDIAEGYSVSREKKESFPLTVTSAQKNPTAFYLCATQLDALAGAEQYFGPGTRLTVT.

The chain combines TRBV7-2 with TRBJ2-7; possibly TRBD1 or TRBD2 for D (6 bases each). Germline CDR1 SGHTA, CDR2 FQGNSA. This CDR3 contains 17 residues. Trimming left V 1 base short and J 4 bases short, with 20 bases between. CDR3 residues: CASSLGGWGARGYEQYF. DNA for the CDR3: TGTGCCAGCAGCTTAGGGGGTTGGGGGGCTCGGGGATACGAGCAGTACTTC.

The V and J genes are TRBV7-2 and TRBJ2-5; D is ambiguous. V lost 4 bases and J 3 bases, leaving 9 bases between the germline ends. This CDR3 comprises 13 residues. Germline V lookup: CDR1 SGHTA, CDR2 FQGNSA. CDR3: CASSYRSEETQYF. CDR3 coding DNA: TGTGCCAGCAGCTATCGATCCGAAGAGACCCAGTACTTC.

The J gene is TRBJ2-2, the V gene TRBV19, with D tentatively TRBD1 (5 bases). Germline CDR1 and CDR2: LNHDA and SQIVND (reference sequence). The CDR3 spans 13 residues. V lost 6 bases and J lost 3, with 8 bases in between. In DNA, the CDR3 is TGTGCCAGTAGCCAGACAGACACCGGGGAGCTGTTTTTT. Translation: CASSQTDTGELFF.

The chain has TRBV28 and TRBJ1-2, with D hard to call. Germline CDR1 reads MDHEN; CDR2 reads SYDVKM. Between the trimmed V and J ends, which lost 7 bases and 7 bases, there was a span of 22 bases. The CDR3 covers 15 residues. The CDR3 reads CASTAVATSLGGYTF. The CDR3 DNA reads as TGTGCCAGCACAGCCGTCGCGACAAGTCTCGGTGGCTACACCTTC.

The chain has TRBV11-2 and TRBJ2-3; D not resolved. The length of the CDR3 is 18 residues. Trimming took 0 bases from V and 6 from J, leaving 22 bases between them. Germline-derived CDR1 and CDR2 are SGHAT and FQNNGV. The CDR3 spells CASSLDLTFRPKEDTQYF. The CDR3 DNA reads TGTGCCAGCAGCTTAGATTTGACTTTTCGGCCCAAGGAGGATACGCAGTATTTT.

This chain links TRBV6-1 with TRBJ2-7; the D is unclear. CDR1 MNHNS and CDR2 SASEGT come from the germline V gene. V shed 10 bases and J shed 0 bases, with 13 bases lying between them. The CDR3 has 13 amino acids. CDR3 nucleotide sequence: TGTGCCACCGGCGGTGCACGCTCCTACGAGCAGTACTTC. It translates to CATGGARSYEQYF.

The CDR3 DNA reads as TGTGCCAGCAGCCCAGTCCAACCGCGGGAATCGAAATCCCGAATCTACGAGCAGTACTTC. It codes for CASSPVQPRESKSRIYEQYF. The rearrangement links TRBV7-6 to TRBJ2-7, with D possibly TRBD2 on 6 matching bases. V was cut by 5 bases and J by 3 bases, with 32 bases left in between. CDR3 length: 20 residues. Germline CDR1 is SGHVS and CDR2 is FNYEAQ. The complete variable domain, with remaining parts taken from reference TRBV7-6 and TRBJ2-7, reads GAGVSQSPRYKVTKRGQDVALRCDPISGHVSLYWYRQALGQGPEFLTYFNYEAQQDKSGLPNDRFSAERPEGSISTLTIQRTEQRDSAMYRCASSPVQPRESKSRIYEQYFGPGTRLTVT.

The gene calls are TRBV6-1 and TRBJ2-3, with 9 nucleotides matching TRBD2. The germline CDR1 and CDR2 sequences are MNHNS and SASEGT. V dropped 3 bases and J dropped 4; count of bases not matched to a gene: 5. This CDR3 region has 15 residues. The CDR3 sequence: CASSEVAGVPDTQYF. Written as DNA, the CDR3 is TGTGCCAGCAGTGAGGTAGCGGGAGTTCCAGATACGCAGTATTTT.

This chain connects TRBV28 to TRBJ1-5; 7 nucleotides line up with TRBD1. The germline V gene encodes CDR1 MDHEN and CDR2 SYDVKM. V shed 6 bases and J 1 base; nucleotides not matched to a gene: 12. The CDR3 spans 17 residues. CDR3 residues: CASRRDRAKNSNQPQHF. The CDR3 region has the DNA TGTGCCAGCAGGAGGGACAGAGCCAAGAACAGCAATCAGCCCCAGCATTTT.